This is a list of T cell receptor beta chains from one sample in a study of shared clonotypes between healthy human individuals. Clones were sequenced by immunoSEQ multiplex PCR, and TCRdb holds only the in-frame ones, with some missing. There are around 1.5 million clones in the sample; 95% to 99% occur only once, and approximately 0.44% lies in the top ten. Sample: naive CD4+ T cells sorted from blood. All receptors come from a man aged 25-45 years in good health. Each CDR3 is given with its conserved first and last residue. The order of the fields is J gene, clone size, V gene, D gene, CDR3 DNA, CDR3 protein. A D gene is named only where the DNA matches it firmly. Clone size is stated in some rows and not others, as once, few, many or a class when expanded.

j_call: TRBJ2-7
clone_size: -
v_call: TRBV7-2
d_call: TRBD1
cdr3_nt: TGTGCCAGCAGCCCTCCGGGACAGGGCTACGAGCAGTACTTC
cdr3_aa: CASSPPGQGYEQYF

j_call: TRBJ1-1
clone_size: -
v_call: TRBV7-9
d_call: -
cdr3_nt: TGTGCCAGCAGCCGATTGGCACCGCCCAGAGAAGCTTTCTTT
cdr3_aa: CASSRLAPPREAFF

j_call: TRBJ2-1
clone_size: -
v_call: TRBV29-1
d_call: -
cdr3_nt: TGCAGCACCTGCGGGTTCCCCTACAATGAGCAGTTCTTC
cdr3_aa: CSTCGFPYNEQFF

j_call: TRBJ2-4
clone_size: -
v_call: TRBV2
d_call: TRBD1
cdr3_nt: TGTGCCAGCAGCGACGGACAGGGCTTACCCAAAAACATTCAGTACTTC
cdr3_aa: CASSDGQGLPKNIQYF

j_call: TRBJ2-6
clone_size: -
v_call: TRBV10-3
d_call: -
cdr3_nt: TGTGCCATCAGTACGGTAACTGGGGCCAACGTCCTGACTTTC
cdr3_aa: CAISTVTGANVLTF

j_call: TRBJ2-5
clone_size: -
v_call: TRBV7-3
d_call: -
cdr3_nt: TGTGCCAGCAGCTATCAGGGCGGTCAAGAGACCCAGTACTTC
cdr3_aa: CASSYQGGQETQYF

j_call: TRBJ1-3
clone_size: -
v_call: TRBV6-6
d_call: -
cdr3_nt: TGTGCCAGCAGACAAGGAGGAAACACCATATATTTT
cdr3_aa: CASRQGGNTIYF

j_call: TRBJ2-5
clone_size: once
v_call: TRBV2
d_call: -
cdr3_nt: TGTGCCAGCGGGGAAGAGACCCAGTACTTC
cdr3_aa: CASGEETQYF

j_call: TRBJ2-1
clone_size: -
v_call: TRBV29-1
d_call: -
cdr3_nt: TGCAGCGCGGGTCTTAGAGAGCAGTTCTTC
cdr3_aa: CSAGLREQFF

j_call: TRBJ2-3
clone_size: -
v_call: TRBV5-1
d_call: -
cdr3_nt: TGCGCCAGCAGCTTGTCTGCGGATTTTGTTGCAGATACGCAGTATTTT
cdr3_aa: CASSLSADFVADTQYF